This passage covers 32 T cell receptor beta chains from one sample sequenced in a study of T cell responses to AZD1222 COVID-19 vaccine. Clones were read by immunoSEQ multiplex PCR, and TCRdb kept only the in-frame ones, dropping some. The sample has some 150,000 clones; roughly 90% are singletons. Material: peripheral blood, obtained on day 0 of AZD1222 vaccination. Every receptor here comes from an adult in good health.

The chain joins TRBV19 to TRBJ2-5, with D possibly called TRBD1 or TRBD2 (6 bases each). The CDR3 has 15 residues. V dropped 3 bases and J dropped 4 bases, with 15 bases sitting between them. Per the germline V gene, CDR1 is LNHDA and CDR2 is SQIVND (reference sequence). CDR3 sequence: CASSMGARDGETQYF. CDR3 bases: TGTGCCAGTAGTATGGGGGCGCGGGACGGAGAGACCCAGTACTTC.

The rearrangement uses TRBV12-5 and TRBJ1-6; 7 positions agree with TRBD1. The CDR3 extends over 16 amino acids. Trimming removed 3 bases from V and 5 bases from J; junction bases left unmatched: 7. Germline loops: CDR1 LGHNT, CDR2 FRNRAP. The CDR3 loop reads CASGLILGQNNSPLHF. For the CDR3, the DNA is TGTGCTAGTGGTTTAATCCTGGGACAGAATAATTCACCCCTCCACTTT.

The J gene is TRBJ2-2, the V gene TRBV10-1; D unclear. This CDR3 is built from 13 residues. The V gene's germline CDR1 is WNHNN and CDR2 SYGVQD (reference sequence). V dropped 3 bases and J dropped 4 bases, with 6 bases sitting between them. CDR3 residues: CASSDRSTGELFF. Here the CDR3 DNA reads TGCGCCAGCAGTGACCGTAGCACCGGGGAGCTGTTTTTT.

J is TRBJ1-5 and V is TRBV27; tentatively, D is TRBD1 (5 bases). Trimming removed 5 bases from V and 0 bases from J, with 11 bases in between. This CDR3 region has 15 residues. Germline assignment: CDR1 MNHEY and CDR2 SMNVEV (reference sequence). CDR3 residues: CASSRDSYSNQPQHF. CDR3 bases: TGTGCCAGCAGTCGCGACAGTTATAGCAATCAGCCCCAGCATTTT.

This rearrangement joins TRBV27 to TRBJ1-2, with 11 bases that match TRBD1. The CDR3 contains 16 residues. Unmatched junction bases numbered 11, after V lost 7 bases and J lost 4 bases. Per the germline V gene, CDR1 is MNHEY and CDR2 is SMNVEV (reference sequence). CDR3 sequence reads: CASKPGQGVRIYGYTF. In DNA form, the CDR3 reads TGTGCCAGCAAACCGGGACAGGGGGTCCGAATCTATGGCTACACCTTC.

The chain combines TRBV7-3 with TRBJ1-2, with a tentative D call TRBD1 (5 bases). Germline-derived CDR1 and CDR2 are SGHTA and FQGTGA. V gave up 7 bases and J gave up 4 bases, with 19 bases separating them. The CDR3 runs to 15 residues. The CDR3 DNA is TGTGCCAGCAACCCTCTCTCCGGGACGGTCTATGGCTACACCTTC. Residues: CASNPLSGTVYGYTF.

The chain carries TRBV18 and TRBJ1-5; TRBD1 is a possible D gene (6 bases). The CDR3 consists of 15 residues. V lost 4 bases and J 6 bases, leaving 16 bases between the germline ends. Germline V gives CDR1 KGHSH, CDR2 LQKENI. CDR3 in DNA: TGTGCCAGCTCACGAGCGACAGGAGTTGGTCAGCCCCAGCATTTT. Residues: CASSRATGVGQPQHF.

V usage is TRBV5-1 and J usage is TRBJ1-2, with D perhaps matching TRBD1 (5 bases). The V gene's germline CDR1 is SGHRS and CDR2 YFSETQ. Trimming removed 4 bases from V and 3 bases from J, with 10 bases in between. This CDR3 is 13 amino acids long. The CDR3 reads CASSLGTDYGYTF. The DNA for the CDR3 is TGCGCCAGCAGCCTAGGGACGGACTATGGCTACACCTTC. Based on the CDR3 plus reference TRBV5-1 and TRBJ1-2, the full variable domain is KAGVTQTPRYLIKTRGQQVTLSCSPISGHRSVSWYQQTPGQGLQFLFEYFSETQRNKGNFPGRFSGRQFSNSRSEMNVSTLELGDSALYLCASSLGTDYGYTFGSGTRLTVV.

V gene TRBV6-6 combines with J gene TRBJ2-1; TRBD2 agrees at 8 bases. The germline V gene has CDR1 MNHNY and CDR2 SVGAGI (reference sequence). The V segment lost 9 bases and the J segment 7 bases; nucleotides outside the gene matches: 8. This CDR3 comprises 13 residues. The CDR3 region is CASTSGRGNEQFF. The CDR3 DNA reads as TGTGCCAGTACGAGCGGGAGAGGGAATGAGCAGTTCTTC.

The rearrangement links TRBV14 to TRBJ2-7; D call uncertain. CDR1 and CDR2 from the germline V gene are SGHDN and FVKESK. Trimming took 1 base from V and 4 from J, leaving 14 bases between them. The CDR3 contains 15 residues. For the CDR3, the DNA is TGTGCCAGCAGCCAAGTCTCGAGTGGTCCATACGAGCAGTACTTC. The encoded protein is CASSQVSSGPYEQYF.

The chain uses TRBV12-1 and TRBJ2-1; the D call in the table, TRBD2, was not verified against the DNA. TRBV12-1 is a known pseudogene. The length of the CDR3 is 15 residues. CDR3 in amino acids: CASSFGGLGFNEQFF. CDR3 DNA: TGTGCCAGCAGCTTTGGAGGCCTGGGTTTCAATGAGCAGTTCTTC.

J is TRBJ1-6 and V is TRBV3-1 (or the pseudogene TRBV3-2), with 8 bases aligning to TRBD1. This CDR3 contains 16 residues. Germline values: CDR1 LGHDT, CDR2 YNNKEL (reference sequence). Unmatched junction bases numbered 4, after V lost 1 base and J lost 5 bases. The CDR3, as DNA: TGTGCCAGCAGCCAAGTACAGGGGGACCATAATTCACCCCTCCACTTT. Translated: CASSQVQGDHNSPLHF.

The V call is TRBV2, the J call TRBJ1-4; unclear D gene. The V and J ends lost 7 bases and 4 bases respectively, with 13 bases between them. Germline V gene lookup returns CDR1 SNHLY and CDR2 FYNNEI. The CDR3 covers 14 residues. For the CDR3, the DNA is TGTGCCAGCAAGACCGGGATCAGTAATGAAAAACTGTTTTTT. Amino acid sequence: CASKTGISNEKLFF.

V usage is TRBV27 and J usage is TRBJ2-7; D gene ambiguous. Trimming removed 0 bases from V and 5 bases from J, with 11 bases in between. The CDR3 has 14 amino acids. The V gene's germline CDR1 is MNHEY and CDR2 SMNVEV (reference sequence). CDR3 residues: CASSLSRAEDEQYF. CDR3 DNA: TGTGCCAGCAGTTTATCGAGAGCCGAGGACGAGCAGTACTTC.

About this clone: A read error may account for a junction end that differs from germline. V and J are TRBV5-8 and TRBJ2-7, with 9 nucleotides matching TRBD1. CDR1 is SGHTS, CDR2 YDEGEE, per germline. The CDR3 extends over 13 amino acids. CDR3 sequence (DNA): TGTGCCAGCAGCTTGGCGGGACAGGGCGGTTTGCACTTC. It encodes CASSLAGQGGLHF.

The rearrangement uses TRBV25-1 and TRBJ1-6; no clear D gene. V was clipped by 1 base and J by 9 bases, with 10 bases between them. CDR1 and CDR2 from the germline V gene are MGHDK and SYGVNS. The CDR3 is 14 amino acids. For the CDR3, the DNA is TGTGCCAGCAGTGAATTTAGCGCTGGTTCACCCCTCCACTTT. Encoded protein: CASSEFSAGSPLHF.

This chain joins TRBV2 and TRBJ2-1, with 13 bases that match TRBD2. The CDR3 runs 13 residues. J was trimmed by 12 bases and V by 7 bases; bases with no gene match: 6. In germline, CDR1 is SNHLY, CDR2 FYNNEI. Written as DNA, the CDR3 is TGTGCCAGCAAGACTAGCGGGGGGTCAGCGCAGTTCTTC. It is translated as CASKTSGGSAQFF.

In this sample, this clone turned up once. The chain employs TRBV5-5 and TRBJ2-1; D gene uncertain. V was trimmed by 4 bases and J by 4 bases, leaving 3 bases between them. The germline gives CDR1 SGHKS, CDR2 YYEKEE (reference sequence). This CDR3 has 11 amino acids. Here the CDR3 DNA reads TGTGCCAGCAGCGTTTACAATGAGCAGTTCTTC. Translation gives CASSVYNEQFF.

The J gene is TRBJ1-1, the V gene TRBV19, with D unresolved. The length of the CDR3 is 9 residues. CDR1 is LNHDA, CDR2 SQIVND, per germline (reference sequence). Between the trimmed V and J ends, which lost 8 bases and 4 bases, there was a span of 2 bases. This CDR3 reads CASGTEAFF. CDR3 nucleotides: TGTGCCAGTGGCACTGAAGCTTTCTTT.

The chain uses TRBV28 and TRBJ1-5, with D maybe TRBD1 (6 bases). Trimming cost V 4 bases and J 8 bases, with 21 bases left between them. The CDR3 covers 16 residues. Germline CDR1 MDHEN, CDR2 SYDVKM. The CDR3 DNA reads TGTGCCAGCAGTTCCCTCGGGGAGGGGGGATCGGAGCCCCAGCATTTT. Translating it yields CASSSLGEGGSEPQHF.

V is TRBV21-1 and J is TRBJ2-3. TRBV21-1 is described as a pseudogene. This CDR3 region has 16 residues. This chain's CDR3 is CASSKYWGANTDTQYF. The DNA of the CDR3 is TGTGCCAGCAGCAAATATTGGGGGGCAAACACAGATACGCAGTATTTT.

The chain employs TRBV6-5 and TRBJ2-1; TRBD2 aligns across 8 bases. Germline V lookup: CDR1 MNHEY, CDR2 SVGAGI. The CDR3 consists of 15 residues. Losses at the gene ends were 6 bases for V and 6 bases for J; bases not matched to a gene: 10. CDR3 in amino acids: CASSRGGSSGNEQFF. The CDR3 nucleotides are TGTGCCAGCAGCCGGGGGGGGAGTTCGGGCAATGAGCAGTTCTTC.

The chain is built from TRBV18 and TRBJ1-5; 10 bases align to TRBD1. With V trimmed by 4 bases and J by 3 bases, 15 bases remained unmatched. The germline V gene has CDR1 KGHSH and CDR2 LQKENI. The CDR3 is 19 residues long. The CDR3: CASSLSWTGTGANNQPQHF. CDR3 DNA: TGTGCCAGCTCACTGAGTTGGACCGGGACAGGGGCCAACAATCAGCCCCAGCATTTT.

This clone occurred once. The chain carries TRBV12-3 or TRBV12-4 and TRBJ1-1; D not resolved. This CDR3 has 13 amino acids. V dropped 6 bases and J dropped 7 bases, with 15 bases sitting between them. The CDR3 DNA follows: TGTGCCAGCAGGCGTGGGATCGGGAATGAAGCTTTCTTT. It translates to CASRRGIGNEAFF.

The rearrangement joins TRBV27 to TRBJ1-1; 7 bases line up with TRBD1. The junction had 7 bases not matched to a gene; V was cut back by 5 bases and J by 1 base. Germline CDR1 reads MNHEY; CDR2 reads SMNVEV (reference sequence). This CDR3 is 15 amino acids long. The CDR3 spells CASSPPQGGNTEAFF. Here the CDR3 DNA reads TGTGCCAGCAGTCCGCCGCAGGGGGGGAACACTGAAGCTTTCTTT.

The gene calls are TRBV18 and TRBJ2-7, with TRBD2 as a possible D gene (5 bases). Germline-derived CDR1 and CDR2 are KGHSH and LQKENI. The CDR3 totals 14 residues. V lost 3 bases and J lost 1, with 10 bases in between. The CDR3 region is CASSPQRMSYEQYF. CDR3 DNA sequence: TGTGCCAGCTCACCCCAGCGGATGTCCTACGAGCAGTACTTC.

The chain combines TRBV4-3 with TRBJ2-1, with D possibly TRBD2 on 6 matching bases. CDR3 length equals 15 residues. V lost 0 bases, J lost 12 bases, and 18 bases lay in between. Germline CDR1 and CDR2: LGHNA and YSLEER. The CDR3 loop reads CASSQEEVPRRVQFF. CDR3 in DNA: TGCGCCAGCAGCCAAGAAGAGGTGCCCAGGAGGGTGCAGTTCTTC.

This rearrangement joins TRBV5-6 to TRBJ2-3, with D tentatively TRBD1 (5 bases). The V gene lost 4 bases and the J gene lost 4 bases, with 10 bases spanning the gap. The CDR3 runs 13 residues. Looked up from germline, CDR1 is SGHDT and CDR2 is YYEEEE. CDR3 sequence reads: CASSTSRADTQYF. The CDR3 nucleotides read TGTGCCAGCAGCACATCCAGGGCAGATACGCAGTATTTT.

The gene calls are TRBV19 and TRBJ1-4, with D perhaps TRBD1 (5 bases). The CDR3 is made up of 16 amino acids. V lost 5 bases to trimming and J lost 8 bases, with 21 bases between them. Germline CDR1 LNHDA, CDR2 SQIVND (reference sequence). DNA for the CDR3: TGTGCCAGTAGTGTCAACCCGACGGGGCCTAGAGAAAAACTGTTTTTT. It codes for CASSVNPTGPREKLFF.

This chain connects TRBV7-8 to TRBJ2-7; D might be TRBD1 (5 bases). The CDR3 spans 13 residues. Trimming stripped 3 bases from V and 5 bases from J, with 11 bases between. Germline values: CDR1 SGHVS, CDR2 FQNEAQ. CDR3 in DNA: TGTGCCAGCAGCTTCCTCCAGGGCGACGAGCAGTACTTC. This codes for CASSFLQGDEQYF.

This clone showed up just a few times. The CDR3 sequence: CASSFTEQNIQYF. The DNA for the CDR3 is TGTGCCAGCAGTTTCACCGAACAAAACATTCAGTACTTC. V gene TRBV27 combines with J gene TRBJ2-4; D gene ambiguous. In germline, CDR1 is MNHEY, CDR2 SMNVEV (reference sequence). V lost 3 bases, J lost 5 bases, and 8 bases lay in between. The CDR3 contains 13 residues.

The J gene is TRBJ1-2, the V gene TRBV2; the D is unclear. The germline gives CDR1 SNHLY, CDR2 FYNNEI. V shed 4 bases and J shed 8 bases, with 23 bases lying between them. The CDR3 loop spans 16 amino acids. CDR3 protein: CASSASWDSRLGGYTF. The CDR3 bases are TGTGCCAGCAGTGCCTCTTGGGATAGCCGCCTGGGGGGCTACACCTTC.